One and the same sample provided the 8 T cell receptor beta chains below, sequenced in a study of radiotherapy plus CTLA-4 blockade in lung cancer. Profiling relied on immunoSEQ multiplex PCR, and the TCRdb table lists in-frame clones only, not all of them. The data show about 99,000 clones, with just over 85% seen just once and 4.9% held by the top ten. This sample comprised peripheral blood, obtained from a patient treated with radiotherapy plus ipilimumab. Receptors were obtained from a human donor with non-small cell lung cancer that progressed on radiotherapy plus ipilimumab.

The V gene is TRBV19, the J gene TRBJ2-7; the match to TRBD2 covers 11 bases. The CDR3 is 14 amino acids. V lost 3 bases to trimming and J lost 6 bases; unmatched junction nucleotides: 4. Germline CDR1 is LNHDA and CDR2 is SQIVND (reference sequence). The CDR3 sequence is CASSISGRAPEQYF. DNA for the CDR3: TGTGCCAGTAGTATTAGCGGGAGGGCCCCCGAGCAGTACTTC.

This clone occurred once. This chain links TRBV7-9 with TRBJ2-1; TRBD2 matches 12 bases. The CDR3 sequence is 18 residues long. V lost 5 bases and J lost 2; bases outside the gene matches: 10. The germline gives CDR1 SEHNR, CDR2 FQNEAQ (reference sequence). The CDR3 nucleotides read TGTGCCAGCAGCCCACTGCGACTAGCGGGAGATCCCTACAATGAGCAGTTCTTC. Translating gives CASSPLRLAGDPYNEQFF.

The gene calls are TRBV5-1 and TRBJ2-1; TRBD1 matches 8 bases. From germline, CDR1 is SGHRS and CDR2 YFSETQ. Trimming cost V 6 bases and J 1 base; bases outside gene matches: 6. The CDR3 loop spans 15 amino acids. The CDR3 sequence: CASKTGAQSYNEQFF. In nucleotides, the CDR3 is TGCGCCAGCAAGACAGGGGCCCAATCCTACAATGAGCAGTTCTTC.

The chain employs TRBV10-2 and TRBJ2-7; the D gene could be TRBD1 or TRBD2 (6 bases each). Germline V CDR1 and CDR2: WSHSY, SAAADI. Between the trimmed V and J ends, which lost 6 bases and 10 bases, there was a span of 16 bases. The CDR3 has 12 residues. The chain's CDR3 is CASRGGLRDQYF. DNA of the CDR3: TGCGCCAGCAGGGGGGGCCTACGCGACCAGTACTTC.

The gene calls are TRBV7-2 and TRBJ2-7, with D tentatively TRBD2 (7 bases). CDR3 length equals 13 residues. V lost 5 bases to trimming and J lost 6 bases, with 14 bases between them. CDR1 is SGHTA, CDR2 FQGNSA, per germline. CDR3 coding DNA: TGTGCCAGCAGCCCCAGGGGCGGGAGCGAGCAGTACTTC. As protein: CASSPRGGSEQYF.

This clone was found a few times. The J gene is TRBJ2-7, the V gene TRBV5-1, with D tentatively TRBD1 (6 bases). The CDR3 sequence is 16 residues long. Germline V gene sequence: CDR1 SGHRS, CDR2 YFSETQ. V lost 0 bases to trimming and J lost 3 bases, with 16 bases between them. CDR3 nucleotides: TGCGCCAGCAGCTTGGACAACAGGGTGAAGGTCTACGAGCAGTACTTC. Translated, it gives CASSLDNRVKVYEQYF.

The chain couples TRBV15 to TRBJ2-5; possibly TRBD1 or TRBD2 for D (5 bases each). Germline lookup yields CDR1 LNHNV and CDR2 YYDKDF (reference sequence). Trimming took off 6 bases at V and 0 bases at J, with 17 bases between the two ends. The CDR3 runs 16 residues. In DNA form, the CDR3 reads TGTGCCACCAGAAATACGGGGCGGGTCAACCAAGAGACCCAGTACTTC. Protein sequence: CATRNTGRVNQETQYF. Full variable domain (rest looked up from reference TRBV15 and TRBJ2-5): DAMVIQNPRYQVTQFGKPVTLSCSQTLNHNVMYWYQQKSSQAPKLLFHYYDKDFNNEADTPDNFQSRRPNTSFCFLDIRSPGLGDTAMYLCATRNTGRVNQETQYFGPGTRLLVL.

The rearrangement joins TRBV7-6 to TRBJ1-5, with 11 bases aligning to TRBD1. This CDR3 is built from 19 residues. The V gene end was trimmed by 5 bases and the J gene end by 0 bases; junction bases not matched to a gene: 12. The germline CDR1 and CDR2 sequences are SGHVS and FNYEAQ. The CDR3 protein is CASSVLAGTGGYSNQPQHF. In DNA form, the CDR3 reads TGTGCCAGCAGCGTCCTTGCGGGGACAGGGGGTTATAGCAATCAGCCCCAGCATTTT.